Following are 23 T cell receptor beta chains from one sample sequenced in a study of T cell clones after liver transplantation. Sequenced by immunoSEQ multiplex PCR; TCRdb stores in-frame clones only, minus some. Here the sample spans around 77,000 clones, about 80% being singletons. This sample comprised CD4+ T cells from blood, obtained 12 months after liver transplant. All receptors derive from a human patient who received a liver transplant. Some T cells may be graft donor cells.

The rearrangement uses TRBV30 and TRBJ1-1; 7 bases map to TRBD1. The CDR3 loop spans 14 amino acids. CDR1 is GTSNPN, CDR2 SVGIG, per germline (reference sequence). Germline trimming cut 3 bases from V and 6 bases from J; bases unmatched to any gene: 10. CDR3 DNA: TGTGCCTGGAGGGCTACATGGGGACAGCCTGAAGCTTTCTTT. Translating it yields CAWRATWGQPEAFF.

V gene TRBV9 combines with J gene TRBJ1-2; 7 bases map to TRBD1. The germline V gene has CDR1 SGDLS and CDR2 YYNGEE. V was pared by 3 bases and J by 8 bases, with 10 bases of the junction left unmatched. There are 14 residues in the CDR3. CDR3 region: CASSEIPQGGGYTF. The CDR3 DNA follows: TGTGCCAGCAGCGAAATTCCCCAGGGGGGCGGCTACACCTTC. Drawing the rest from reference TRBV9 and TRBJ1-2, the complete variable domain is DSGVTQTPKHLITATGQRVTLRCSPRSGDLSVYWYQQSLDQGLQFLIQYYNGEERAKGNILERFSAQQFPDLHSELNLSSLELGDSALYFCASSEIPQGGGYTFGSGTRLTVV.

The rearrangement links TRBV6-6 to TRBJ2-5, with 9 bases matching TRBD1. Germline lookup yields CDR1 MNHNY and CDR2 SVGAGI (reference sequence). The length of the CDR3 is 15 residues. V lost 2 bases, J lost 9 bases, and 10 bases stayed unmatched. The CDR3 DNA reads TGTGCCAGCAGTTACCGGGGACAGGGTTCGGAGGCCCAGTACTTC. Its protein product is CASSYRGQGSEAQYF.

The J gene is TRBJ2-1, the V gene TRBV28; TRBD2 aligns across 16 bases. The V gene's germline CDR1 is MDHEN and CDR2 SYDVKM. The J segment lost 10 bases and the V segment lost 6 bases, leaving 6 bases of the junction unmatched. The CDR3 has 15 amino acids. The CDR3 spells CASRPGLAGGHEQFF. CDR3 DNA: TGTGCCAGCAGGCCGGGACTAGCGGGAGGGCACGAGCAGTTCTTC.

V usage is TRBV19 and J usage is TRBJ1-2; 7 bases are shared with TRBD1. V lost 5 bases, J lost 3 bases, and 15 bases stayed unmatched. The CDR3 totals 17 residues. CDR1 is LNHDA, CDR2 SQIVND, per germline (reference sequence). The CDR3 here is CASSLRQGLRSYYGYTF. The CDR3 nucleotides read TGTGCCAGTAGTCTAAGACAGGGTCTACGTTCATACTATGGCTACACCTTC.

The chain joins TRBV6-5 to TRBJ1-2, with D perhaps matching TRBD1 (6 bases). This CDR3 spans 13 amino acids. Germline loops: CDR1 MNHEY, CDR2 SVGAGI. Trimming removed 5 bases from V and 1 base from J, with 8 bases in between. CDR3 amino acids: CASSLDSNYGYTF. CDR3 nucleotide sequence: TGTGCCAGCAGTCTGGACAGTAACTATGGCTACACCTTC.

The V gene is TRBV6-1, the J gene TRBJ1-2, with TRBD1 as a possible D gene (5 bases). Germline lookup yields CDR1 MNHNS and CDR2 SASEGT. Trimming took off 2 bases at V and 2 bases at J, with 12 bases between the two ends. This CDR3 is built from 15 residues. The CDR3 DNA sequence: TGTGCCAGCAGTGAAAGAGGGGTAGCAAACTATGGCTACACCTTC. Translated: CASSERGVANYGYTF.

This clone appeared once. The rearrangement uses TRBV14 and TRBJ2-1, with D maybe TRBD1 (7 bases). V was clipped by 2 bases and J by 6 bases, with 14 bases between them. The V gene's germline CDR1 is SGHDN and CDR2 FVKESK. The CDR3 totals 15 residues. DNA of the CDR3: TGTGCCAGCAGCCAACTCCAGGGGGGTCCCAATGAGCAGTTCTTC. Its translation is CASSQLQGGPNEQFF. Together with reference TRBV14 and TRBJ2-1, the CDR3 gives the full variable domain: EAGVTQFPSHSVIEKGQTVTLRCDPISGHDNLYWYRRVMGKEIKFLLHFVKESKQDESGMPNNRFLAERTGGTYSTLKVQPAELEDSGVYFCASSQLQGGPNEQFFGPGTRLTVL.

The DNA for the CDR3 is TGTGCCAGCAGCTTCACCGGGACAGGGGATTTTCAGCCCCAGCATTTT. Amino acid sequence: CASSFTGTGDFQPQHF. The chain has TRBV7-2 and TRBJ1-5, with 10 nucleotides matching TRBD1. The CDR3 sequence is 16 residues long. From germline, CDR1 is SGHTA and CDR2 FQGNSA. J was trimmed by 6 bases and V by 3 bases; bases with no gene match: 8.

The rearrangement uses TRBV7-2 and TRBJ1-4, with unresolved D. This CDR3 contains 13 residues. Germline values: CDR1 SGHTA, CDR2 FQGNSA. Trimming cost V 1 base and J 8 bases, with 8 bases left between them. The CDR3 sequence: CASSLGGEEKLFF. CDR3 DNA sequence: TGTGCCAGCAGCTTAGGTGGGGAGGAAAAACTGTTTTTT.

V is TRBV6-6 and J is TRBJ1-2; TRBD1 is a possible D gene (6 bases). V dropped 10 bases and J dropped 5 bases, with 23 bases sitting between them. CDR3 length equals 15 residues. Germline CDR1 and CDR2: MNHNY and SVGAGI (reference sequence). CDR3 bases: TGTGCCACAACAGGGCGTCTTAATACCGGATATGGCTACACCTTC. Encoded protein: CATTGRLNTGYGYTF.

The chain links TRBV2 to TRBJ1-5; no clear D gene. Trimming removed 6 bases from V and 10 bases from J, with 13 bases in between. The CDR3 loop spans 12 amino acids. Germline CDR1 SNHLY, CDR2 FYNNEI. The CDR3 spells CASSVAGVPQHF. The DNA for the CDR3 is TGTGCCAGCAGCGTAGCGGGAGTCCCCCAGCATTTT. Complete variable domain (other parts from reference TRBV2 and TRBJ1-5): EPEVTQTPSHQVTQMGQEVILRCVPISNHLYFYWYRQILGQKVEFLVSFYNNEISEKSEIFDDQFSVERPDGSNFTLKIRSTKLEDSAMYFCASSVAGVPQHFGDGTRLSIL.

For this clone: The same CDR3 is also encoded by other DNA sequences in this sample. The J gene is TRBJ1-5, the V gene TRBV29-1, with D maybe TRBD1 (5 bases). CDR1 is SQVTM, CDR2 ANQGSEA, per germline. CDR3 length equals 14 residues. Between the trimmed V and J ends, which lost 6 bases and 1 base, there was a span of 13 bases. In DNA, the CDR3 is TGCAGCGTGGGGGTGGGGGGAAGCAATCAGCCCCAGCATTTT. Amino acid sequence: CSVGVGGSNQPQHF.

This chain joins TRBV5-1 and TRBJ1-2; D is ambiguous. This CDR3 has 12 amino acids. V lost 0 bases and J lost 8, with 8 bases in between. The germline V gene has CDR1 SGHRS and CDR2 YFSETQ. CDR3 DNA sequence: TGCGCCAGCAGCTTGGGAGAGAGCGGCTACACCTTC. This translates into CASSLGESGYTF.

Only one count was recorded for this clone. The chain couples TRBV5-4 to TRBJ2-3; TRBD1 aligns across 9 bases. CDR1 and CDR2 (germline): SGHNT, YYREEE (reference sequence). The V gene end was trimmed by 1 base and the J gene end by 2 bases; junction bases not matched to a gene: 8. This CDR3 is built from 17 residues. The CDR3 reads CASSLSLGTGPTDTQYF. The CDR3 nucleotides are TGTGCCAGCAGCTTGAGCCTTGGGACAGGGCCCACAGATACGCAGTATTTT.

The chain is built from TRBV19 and TRBJ2-7; 9 bases map to TRBD1. Germline lookup yields CDR1 LNHDA and CDR2 SQIVND (reference sequence). V dropped 3 bases and J dropped 3; count of bases not matched to a gene: 12. The CDR3 sequence is 17 residues long. As DNA, the CDR3 is TGTGCCAGTAGTATTCCCCGGGACAGGGTAACACTCTACGAGCAGTACTTC. This codes for CASSIPRDRVTLYEQYF. Together with reference TRBV19 and TRBJ2-7, the CDR3 gives the full variable domain: DGGITQSPKYLFRKEGQNVTLSCEQNLNHDAMYWYRQDPGQGLRLIYYSQIVNDFQKGDIAEGYSVSREKKESFPLTVTSAQKNPTAFYLCASSIPRDRVTLYEQYFGPGTRLTVT.

The count of this clone is one. This chain uses TRBV10-3 with TRBJ2-5; D remains ambiguous. The V gene's germline CDR1 is ENHRY and CDR2 SYGVKD. The germline V and J ends were trimmed by 8 bases and 3 bases, with 13 bases remaining between them. CDR3 length: 13 residues. In nucleotides, the CDR3 is TGTGCCATCGGTCATGACACCAAAGAGACCCAGTACTTC. Translated: CAIGHDTKETQYF.

This clone showed up just once. V and J are TRBV6-1 and TRBJ1-4; D is undetermined. CDR3 size: 13 residues. Trimming pared 2 bases from V and 4 bases from J, leaving 5 bases between. In germline, CDR1 is MNHNS, CDR2 SASEGT. For the CDR3, the DNA is TGTGCCAGCAGTGAAATAAATAATGAAAAACTGTTTTTT. Translation: CASSEINNEKLFF.

J is TRBJ2-2 and V is TRBV11-3, with 8 bases identical to TRBD1. The CDR3 is 18 amino acids. The J segment lost 5 bases and the V segment lost 0 bases, leaving 11 bases of the junction unmatched. Germline loops: CDR1 SGHNT, CDR2 YENEEA. CDR3: CASSLDLLGRGRTGELFF. The CDR3 DNA is TGTGCCAGCAGCTTAGATCTCCTCGGCAGGGGGCGAACCGGGGAGCTGTTTTTT.

This rearrangement joins TRBV7-8 to TRBJ1-2, with D perhaps TRBD1 (5 bases). V lost 3 bases and J lost 0, with 8 bases in between. Germline assignment: CDR1 SGHVS and CDR2 FQNEAQ. The CDR3 has 14 residues. Here the CDR3 reads CASSLTVPNYGYTF. CDR3 nucleotide sequence: TGTGCCAGCAGCTTGACAGTACCTAACTATGGCTACACCTTC.

The sample holds one count of this clone. The V gene is TRBV5-6, the J gene TRBJ1-2; 9 bases fit TRBD1. The germline gives CDR1 SGHDT, CDR2 YYEEEE. CDR3 length: 14 amino acids. The J segment lost 4 bases and the V segment lost 7 bases, leaving 8 bases of the junction unmatched. The DNA for the CDR3 is TGTGCCAGCGAACGGGACAGGGCCGGCTATGGCTACACCTTC. The encoded protein is CASERDRAGYGYTF. Looking up the rest from reference TRBV5-6 and TRBJ1-2 gives the full variable domain: DAGVTQSPTHLIKTRGQQVTLRCSPKSGHDTVSWYQQALGQGPQFIFQYYEEEERQRGNFPDRFSGHQFPNYSSELNVNALLLGDSALYLCASERDRAGYGYTFGSGTRLTVV.

The chain uses TRBV18 and TRBJ2-2; 7 bases align to TRBD1. The germline V gene has CDR1 KGHSH and CDR2 LQKENI. This CDR3 is built from 16 residues. J was trimmed by 4 bases and V by 8 bases; bases with no gene match: 13. CDR3 in DNA: TGTGCCAGCACCAATGACAGGGACGTGGGCACCGGGGAGCTGTTTTTT. It specifies CASTNDRDVGTGELFF.

This clone showed up just a few times. The chain employs TRBV5-1 and TRBJ2-2; 8 bases match TRBD2. CDR1 and CDR2 from the germline V gene are SGHRS and YFSETQ. The CDR3 has 15 amino acids. Trimming at V came to 4 bases and at J to 3 bases, leaving 5 bases not matched to a gene. CDR3 region: CASSPPAGDTGELFF. The CDR3 DNA sequence: TGCGCCAGCAGCCCCCCAGCGGGAGACACCGGGGAGCTGTTTTTT.